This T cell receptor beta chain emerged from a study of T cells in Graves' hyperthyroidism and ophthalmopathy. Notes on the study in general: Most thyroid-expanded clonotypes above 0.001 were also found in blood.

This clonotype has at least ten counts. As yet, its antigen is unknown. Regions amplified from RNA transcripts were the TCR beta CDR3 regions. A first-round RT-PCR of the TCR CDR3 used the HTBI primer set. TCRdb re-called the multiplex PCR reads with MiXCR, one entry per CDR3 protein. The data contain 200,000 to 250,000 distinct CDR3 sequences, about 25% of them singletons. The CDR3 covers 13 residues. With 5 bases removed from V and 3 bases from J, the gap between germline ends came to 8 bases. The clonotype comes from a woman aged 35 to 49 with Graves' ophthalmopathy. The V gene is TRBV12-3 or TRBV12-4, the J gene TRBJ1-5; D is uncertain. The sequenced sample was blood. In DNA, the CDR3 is TGTGCCAGCAGTATTTCCGACAATCAGCCCCAGCATTTT. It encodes CASSISDNQPQHF.